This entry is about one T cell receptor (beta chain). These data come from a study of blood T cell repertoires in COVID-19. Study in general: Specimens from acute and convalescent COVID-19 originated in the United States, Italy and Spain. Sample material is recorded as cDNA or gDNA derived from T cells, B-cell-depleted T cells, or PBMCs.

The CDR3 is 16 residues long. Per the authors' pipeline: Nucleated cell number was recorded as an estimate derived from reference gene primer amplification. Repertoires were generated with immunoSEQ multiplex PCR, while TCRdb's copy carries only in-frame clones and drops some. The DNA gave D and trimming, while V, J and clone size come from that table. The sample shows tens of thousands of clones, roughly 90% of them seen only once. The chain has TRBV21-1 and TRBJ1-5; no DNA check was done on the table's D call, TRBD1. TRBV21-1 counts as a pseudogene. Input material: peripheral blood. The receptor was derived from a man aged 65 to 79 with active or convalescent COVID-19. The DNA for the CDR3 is TGTGCCAGCAGTAGCCTCCACAGGGCCGGCAATCAGCCCCAGCATTTT. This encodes CASSSLHRAGNQPQHF.